The sample holds one count of the clone carrying this T cell receptor beta chain. Trimming cost V 4 bases and J 2 bases; bases outside gene matches: 4. CDR3 length: 15 amino acids. The germline V gene has CDR1 MGHDK and CDR2 SYGVNS. These data come from a study of T cell clones after liver transplantation. TCRdb's table, derived via immunoSEQ multiplex PCR, lists solely in-frame clones and lacks some. The repertoire includes under 60,000 clones, approximately 77% of them detected once, and about a tenth sits in the top ten. The material sequenced was CD4+ T cells from blood, taken at the 22-month timepoint. The TCR comes from a human patient who received a liver transplant. Some of these T cells may belong to the graft donor. The rearrangement links TRBV25-1 to TRBJ2-1; 8 bases fit TRBD2. The DNA of the CDR3 is TGTGCCAGCAGTGGCTCGGGGGGGCCCTACAATGAGCAGTTCTTC. Encoded protein: CASSGSGGPYNEQFF.